This record looks at one T cell receptor (beta chain) sequence and its context. Its antigen target is currently unknown. No qualities accompany the bases; no much larger clone lies one base away. These data originate in a study of CD8 T cells in ankylosing spondylitis (dated by TCRdb to about 2017). General notes on the study: T cell receptor beta repertoires were profiled in healthy donors and ankylosing spondylitis patients so that disease-linked TCR variants could be found. The full study cohort was made up of 25 ankylosing spondylitis patients and 108 healthy donors. Peripheral blood was sampled, and synovial fluid was also collected from ankylosing spondylitis patients. The paper as a whole reports these results and caveats: The disease-linked clones showed a CD8+ phenotype and occurred at relatively low frequencies in peripheral blood. Blood from ankylosing spondylitis patients appeared to be characterized by a TCR beta motif composed of eight highly homologous amino acid variants. The disease-linked clones were reported to be significantly enriched in matched synovial fluid samples from ankylosing spondylitis patients. Some motif variants were previously reported in synovial fluid and blood of reactive arthritis patients, suggesting common disease-initiation mechanisms.

Spanning cysteine to phenylalanine, the CDR3 consists of 13 amino acids. Only the CDR3 DNA is retained, 39 bases long and in frame from the first base. The germline V gene provides CDR1 SGHTA and CDR2 FQGNSA. After removal of 6 bases from V and 4 bases from J, the junction retains 6 bases not matched to a gene. Sequencing was carried out with an Illumina HiSeq 2500. TCR beta libraries were prepared by quantitative 5'-RACE with molecular barcodes. The authors' pipeline ran thus. To identify disease-linked TCR variants, a new computational method was used, one built on a probabilistic model of VDJ rearrangement. The raw public data were reprocessed by TCRdb itself: fastp quality trimming at Q25, MiXCR clonotype calling, in-frame beta chains only. Every CDR3 protein is listed once, alongside the most common genes and DNA of its rows. TCRdb assigned the V and J calls; the authors' analysis was not used. The sample table records hundreds of thousands of distinct CDR3 sequences; approximately 12% of these occur just once. The ten largest make up less than 0.65% of the sample.

This clonotype was sampled from a male donor with ankylosing spondylitis. In this chain, TRBV7-2 is recombined with TRBJ2-7; TRBD1 fits 7 bases in the junction. Sample: blood, either unsorted or a sorted T cell fraction (not recorded which). The bases are TGTGCCAGCAGAGGGGGCGATTTGTACGAGCAGTACTTC. This translates into CASRGGDLYEQYF.